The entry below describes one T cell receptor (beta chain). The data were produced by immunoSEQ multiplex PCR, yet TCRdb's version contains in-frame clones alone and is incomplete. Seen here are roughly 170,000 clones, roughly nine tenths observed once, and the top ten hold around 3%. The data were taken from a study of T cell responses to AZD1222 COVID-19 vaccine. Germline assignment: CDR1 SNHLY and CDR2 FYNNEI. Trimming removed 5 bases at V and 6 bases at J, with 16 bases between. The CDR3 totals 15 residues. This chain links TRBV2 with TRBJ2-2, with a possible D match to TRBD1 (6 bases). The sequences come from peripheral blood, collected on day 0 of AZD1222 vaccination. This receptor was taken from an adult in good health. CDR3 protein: CASSTPQGVPGELFF. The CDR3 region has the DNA TGTGCCAGCAGTACTCCACAGGGCGTCCCCGGGGAGCTGTTTTTT.